This T cell receptor (beta chain) was recorded in a study of blood T cell repertoires in COVID-19. CDR3 size: 14 residues. V was trimmed by 3 bases and J by 4 bases, leaving 12 bases between them. Germline-derived CDR1 and CDR2 are MGHDK and SYGVNS. Only in-frame clones appear in the TCRdb table, and some are missing; sequencing was by immunoSEQ multiplex PCR. The table lists tens of thousands of clones, just over 70% of them singletons. Clinical history as reported by participants underpinned cohort assignment. Individuals in the exposed group had encountered a COVID-19 case within 2 weeks preceding study entry.

This clonotype was sampled from a woman aged 55-75 years who had been exposed to COVID-19. V gene TRBV25-1 combines with J gene TRBJ1-2, with D possibly TRBD1 on 6 matching bases. Sequenced sample: PBMCs or T cells enriched from blood (not recorded which). The CDR3 reads CASSDSRTVYGYTF. The CDR3 coding sequence is TGTGCCAGCAGTGACTCTAGGACAGTCTATGGCTACACCTTC.